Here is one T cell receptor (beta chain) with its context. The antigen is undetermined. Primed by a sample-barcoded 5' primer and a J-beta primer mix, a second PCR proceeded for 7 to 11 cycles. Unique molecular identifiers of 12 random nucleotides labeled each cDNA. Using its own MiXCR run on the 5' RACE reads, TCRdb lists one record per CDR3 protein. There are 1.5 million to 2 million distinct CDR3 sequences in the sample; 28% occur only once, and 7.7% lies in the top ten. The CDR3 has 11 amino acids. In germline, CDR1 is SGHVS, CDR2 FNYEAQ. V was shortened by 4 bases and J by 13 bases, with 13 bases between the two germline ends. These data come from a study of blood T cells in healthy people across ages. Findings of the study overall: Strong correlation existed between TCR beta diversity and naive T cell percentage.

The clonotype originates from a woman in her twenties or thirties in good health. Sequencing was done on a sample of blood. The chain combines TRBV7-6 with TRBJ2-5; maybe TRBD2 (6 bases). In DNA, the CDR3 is TGTGCCAGCAGCTCCCGGCGGGGTTGGTACTTC. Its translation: CASSSRRGWYF.